The 18 T cell receptor beta chains given below trace back to one sample, sequenced in a study of blood T cells in healthy people across ages. Alongside a J-beta primer mix, a sample-barcoded 5' primer served in a second PCR lasting roughly 7 to 11 cycles. TCRdb re-analysed the 5' RACE reads in MiXCR, keeping a single row per CDR3 protein. The sample holds 650,000 to 800,000 distinct CDR3 sequences; 52% are singletons and the top ten take about 14%. Sequencing was performed on blood. These receptor sequences come from a woman older than 75 in good health.

The chain recombines TRBV7-9 with TRBJ2-7; D possibly corresponds to TRBD1 (5 bases). The length of the CDR3 is 17 residues. V was trimmed by 2 bases and J by 2 bases, leaving 19 bases between them. The germline CDR1 and CDR2 sequences are SEHNR and FQNEAQ (reference sequence). The chain's CDR3 is CASSLWRRQYQAYEQYF. CDR3 bases: TGTGCCAGCAGCTTATGGCGCCGACAGTATCAAGCCTACGAGCAGTACTTC.

About this clonotype: A much larger clone differs from this one at a single base, so this may be a read error. The rearrangement joins TRBV29-1 to TRBJ2-5; no firm D call. The V gene lost 3 bases and the J gene lost 4 bases, with 18 bases spanning the gap. Per the germline V gene, CDR1 is SQVTM and CDR2 is ANQGSEA. The CDR3 runs 15 residues. CDR3 sequence reads: CSVEGLGLRGETQYF. CDR3 bases: TGCAGCGTTGAGGGTTTGGGCCTGAGAGGAGAGACCCAGTACTTC.

Ten or more counts support this clonotype. This chain uses TRBV5-1 with TRBJ2-7; perhaps TRBD1 as D (5 bases). V gave up 2 bases and J gave up 6 bases, with 9 bases separating them. The CDR3 contains 12 residues. Germline CDR1 reads SGHRS; CDR2 reads YFSETQ. The CDR3 DNA follows: TGCGCCAGCAGCTTACAGGCCGGCGAGCAGTACTTC. It specifies CASSLQAGEQYF.

This rearrangement joins TRBV2 to TRBJ1-5; possibly TRBD1 for D (5 bases). Germline V gives CDR1 SNHLY, CDR2 FYNNEI. V lost 9 bases, J lost 0 bases, and 18 bases lay in between. The CDR3 runs to 16 residues. CDR3 loop: CASKRTGEYSNQPQHF. CDR3 coding DNA: TGTGCCAGTAAGAGAACGGGGGAGTATAGCAATCAGCCCCAGCATTTT.

This clonotype showed up just a few times. V and J are TRBV20-1 and TRBJ2-5, with TRBD2 as a possible D gene (6 bases). Germline V gene data show CDR1 as DFQATT and CDR2 as SNEGSKA (reference sequence). The CDR3 consists of 13 residues. V shed 6 bases and J shed 5 bases, with 16 bases lying between them. The CDR3 loop reads CSARLVPAETQYF. As DNA, the CDR3 is TGCAGTGCGAGACTAGTCCCCGCGGAGACCCAGTACTTC.

This clonotype was seen at least ten times. The chain is built from TRBV5-1 and TRBJ2-5, with TRBD2 identical over 8 bases. Per germline, CDR1 SGHRS and CDR2 YFSETQ. This CDR3 is built from 14 residues. V gave up 5 bases and J gave up 2 bases; unmatched junction bases: 5. CDR3 in DNA: TGCGCCAGCAGATTCGCTAGCGGGCAAGAGACCCAGTACTTC. As protein: CASRFASGQETQYF.

The J gene is TRBJ2-1, the V gene TRBV12-3 or TRBV12-4; D may be TRBD2 (5 bases). This CDR3 region has 15 residues. Trimming took 4 bases from V and 4 from J, leaving 14 bases between them. The chain's CDR3 is CASSSSTRGYNEQFF. CDR3 nucleotides: TGTGCCAGCAGTTCGTCCACCCGGGGATACAATGAGCAGTTCTTC.

V usage is TRBV6-6 and J usage is TRBJ1-6; possibly TRBD1 for D (6 bases). The CDR3 consists of 17 residues. From germline, CDR1 is MNHNY and CDR2 SVGAGI (reference sequence). The V end lost 6 bases, the J end lost 6 bases, and 21 bases lay between the germline ends. Written as DNA, the CDR3 is TGTGCCAGCAGGGCAATACAGGGTGATCTCTCTAATTCACCCCTCCACTTT. Amino acids: CASRAIQGDLSNSPLHF.

This clonotype was seen a few times. The V call is TRBV7-8, the J call TRBJ1-4; D gene uncertain. The V end was cut by 7 bases, the J end by 6 bases, with 18 bases between. The CDR3 consists of 15 residues. Germline CDR1 reads SGHVS; CDR2 reads FQNEAQ. The CDR3 DNA is TGTGCCAGCACCTACCGGCAGCTCGAACATGAAAAACTGTTTTTT. This codes for CASTYRQLEHEKLFF.

This chain uses TRBV19 with TRBJ1-5, with unresolved D. The CDR3 runs to 14 residues. Germline V gene sequence: CDR1 LNHDA, CDR2 SQIVND (reference sequence). V was cut by 3 bases and J by 3 bases, with 9 bases left in between. The CDR3 sequence: CASSINRVNQPQHF. The CDR3 nucleotides are TGTGCCAGTAGTATCAACAGAGTCAATCAGCCCCAGCATTTT.

This clonotype was seen a handful of times. The chain links TRBV7-2 to TRBJ2-2; D might be TRBD2 (5 bases). There are 17 residues in the CDR3. The germline V gene has CDR1 SGHTA and CDR2 FQGNSA. The V end lost 5 bases, the J end lost 4 bases, and 20 bases lay between the germline ends. CDR3 protein: CASSTRGPFLSTGELFF. The CDR3 DNA sequence: TGTGCCAGCAGCACCCGAGGGCCTTTTTTGAGCACCGGGGAGCTGTTTTTT.

V and J are TRBV24-1 and TRBJ1-2, with a weak D call TRBD1 (5 bases). Between the trimmed V and J ends, which lost 2 bases and 6 bases, there was a span of 15 bases. The germline gives CDR1 KGHDR, CDR2 SFDVKD. This CDR3 spans 15 amino acids. This chain's CDR3 is CATSDYPITGDGYTF. In nucleotides, the CDR3 is TGTGCCACCAGTGATTACCCTATAACAGGAGATGGCTACACCTTC.

This chain links TRBV12-3 or TRBV12-4 with TRBJ2-1, with D tentatively TRBD2 (5 bases). The CDR3 length is 13 residues. V lost 9 bases and J 9 bases, leaving 18 bases between the germline ends. CDR3 loop: CASFRSGSGEQFF. In nucleotides, the CDR3 is TGTGCCAGTTTCAGATCGGGGTCTGGTGAGCAGTTCTTC.

The chain has TRBV29-1 and TRBJ1-1; perhaps TRBD1 as D (5 bases). V dropped 6 bases and J dropped 4 bases, with 9 bases sitting between them. Germline V gene data show CDR1 as SQVTM and CDR2 as ANQGSEA. The CDR3 contains 11 residues. The CDR3 sequence: CSVADSTEAFF. The CDR3, as DNA: TGCAGCGTGGCTGACAGCACTGAAGCTTTCTTT.

This clonotype was counted at least ten times. J is TRBJ2-3 and V is TRBV27; 8 nucleotides agree with TRBD2. Per germline, CDR1 MNHEY and CDR2 SMNVEV (reference sequence). V was clipped by 5 bases and J by 5 bases; unmatched bases: 12. CDR3 length: 16 residues. The CDR3 nucleotides read TGTGCCAGCAGTAACCAGACTAGCGTGTTTAAAGATACGCAGTATTTT. Protein sequence: CASSNQTSVFKDTQYF.

Many counts were recorded for this clonotype. The chain uses TRBV4-2 and TRBJ2-4; D is ambiguous. The CDR3 is 16 amino acids. Trimming cost V 0 bases and J 1 base, with 10 bases left between them. Germline V gene data show CDR1 as LGHNA and CDR2 as YNFKEQ. This CDR3 is CASSQDARVAKNIQYF. The CDR3 region has the DNA TGTGCCAGCAGCCAAGACGCCAGAGTGGCCAAAAACATTCAGTACTTC.

V is TRBV9 and J is TRBJ2-7; 9 bases are a match to TRBD1. Losses at the gene ends were 3 bases for V and 5 bases for J; bases not matched to a gene: 9. The germline V gene encodes CDR1 SGDLS and CDR2 YYNGEE. This CDR3 has 15 amino acids. This chain's CDR3 is CASSAAGDRVNEQYF. The CDR3 bases are TGTGCCAGCAGCGCGGCGGGGGACAGGGTCAACGAGCAGTACTTC.

This clonotype was picked up many times. The CDR3 DNA reads TGCAGTGCTCCTAGCCCCTCTTCGCACGGTAATGAAAAACTGTTTTTT. Protein sequence: CSAPSPSSHGNEKLFF. This chain uses TRBV20-1 with TRBJ1-4; D not certain. V shed 5 bases and J shed 4 bases, with 20 bases lying between them. The CDR3 runs to 16 residues. The V gene's germline CDR1 is DFQATT and CDR2 SNEGSKA (reference sequence).